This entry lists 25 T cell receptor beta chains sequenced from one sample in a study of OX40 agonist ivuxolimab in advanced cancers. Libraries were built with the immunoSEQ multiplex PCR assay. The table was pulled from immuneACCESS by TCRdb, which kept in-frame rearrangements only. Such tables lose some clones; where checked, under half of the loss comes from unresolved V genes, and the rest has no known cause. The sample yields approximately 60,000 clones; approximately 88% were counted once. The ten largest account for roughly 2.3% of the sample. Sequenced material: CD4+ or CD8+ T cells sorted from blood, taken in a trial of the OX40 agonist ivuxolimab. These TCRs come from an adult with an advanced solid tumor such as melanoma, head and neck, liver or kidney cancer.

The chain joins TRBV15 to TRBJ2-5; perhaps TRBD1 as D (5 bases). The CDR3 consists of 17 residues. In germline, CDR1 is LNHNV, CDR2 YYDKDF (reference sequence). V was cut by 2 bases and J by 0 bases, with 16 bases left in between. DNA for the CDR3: TGTGCCACCAGCAGACGTCAGGGTAGGAGCTACCAAGAGACCCAGTACTTC. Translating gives CATSRRQGRSYQETQYF.

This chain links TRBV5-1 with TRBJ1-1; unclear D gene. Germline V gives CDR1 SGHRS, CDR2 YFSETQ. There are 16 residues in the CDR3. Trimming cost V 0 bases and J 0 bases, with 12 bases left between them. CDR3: CASSLGPANMNTEAFF. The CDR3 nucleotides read TGCGCCAGCAGCTTGGGTCCGGCTAACATGAACACTGAAGCTTTCTTT.

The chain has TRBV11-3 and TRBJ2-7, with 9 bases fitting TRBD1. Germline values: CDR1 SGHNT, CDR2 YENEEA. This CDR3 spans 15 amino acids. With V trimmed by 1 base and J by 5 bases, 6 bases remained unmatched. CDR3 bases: TGTGCCAGCAGCTTAGTATGGGACAGGGCCGACGAGCAGTACTTC. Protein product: CASSLVWDRADEQYF.

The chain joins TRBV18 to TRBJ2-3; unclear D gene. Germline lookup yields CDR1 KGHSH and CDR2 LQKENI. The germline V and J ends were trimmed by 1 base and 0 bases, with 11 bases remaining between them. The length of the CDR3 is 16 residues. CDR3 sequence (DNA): TGTGCCAGCTCACCACAGGGTGAGCCTAGCACAGATACGCAGTATTTT. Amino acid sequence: CASSPQGEPSTDTQYF.

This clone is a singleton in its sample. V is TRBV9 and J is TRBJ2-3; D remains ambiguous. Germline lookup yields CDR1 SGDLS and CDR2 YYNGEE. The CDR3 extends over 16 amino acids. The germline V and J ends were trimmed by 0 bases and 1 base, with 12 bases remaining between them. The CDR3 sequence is CASSVGGAGGTDTQYF. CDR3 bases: TGTGCCAGCAGCGTAGGAGGAGCTGGGGGCACAGATACGCAGTATTTT.

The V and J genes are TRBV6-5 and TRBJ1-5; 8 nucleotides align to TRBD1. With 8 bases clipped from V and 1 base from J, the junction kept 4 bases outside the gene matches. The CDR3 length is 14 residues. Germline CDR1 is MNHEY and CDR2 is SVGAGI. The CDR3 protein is CASAQGASNQPQHF. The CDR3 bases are TGTGCCAGCGCGCAGGGGGCAAGCAATCAGCCCCAGCATTTT.

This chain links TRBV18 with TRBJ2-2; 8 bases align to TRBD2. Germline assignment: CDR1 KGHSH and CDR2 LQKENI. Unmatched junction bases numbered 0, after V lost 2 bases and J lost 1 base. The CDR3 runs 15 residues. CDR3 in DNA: TGTGCCAGCTCACCAAGCGGGAGGAACACCGGGGAGCTGTTTTTT. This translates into CASSPSGRNTGELFF. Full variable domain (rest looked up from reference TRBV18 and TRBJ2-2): NAGVMQNPRHLVRRRGQEARLRCSPMKGHSHVYWYRQLPEEGLKFMVYLQKENIIDESGMPKERFSAEFPKEGPSILRIQQVVRGDSAAYFCASSPSGRNTGELFFGEGSRLTVL.

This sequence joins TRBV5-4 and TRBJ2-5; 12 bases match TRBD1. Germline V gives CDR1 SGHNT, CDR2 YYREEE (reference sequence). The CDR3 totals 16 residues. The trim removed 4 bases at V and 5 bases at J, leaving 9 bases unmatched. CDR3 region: CASSHPGQGAFETQYF. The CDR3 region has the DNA TGTGCCAGCAGCCATCCGGGACAGGGGGCGTTTGAGACCCAGTACTTC. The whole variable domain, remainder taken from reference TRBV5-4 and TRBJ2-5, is ETGVTQSPTHLIKTRGQQVTLRCSSQSGHNTVSWYQQALGQGPQFIFQYYREEENGRGNFPPRFSGLQFPNYSSELNVNALELDDSALYLCASSHPGQGAFETQYFGPGTRLLVL.

The CDR3: CASSLASPGGGETQYF. The CDR3, as DNA: TGTGCCAGCAGCTTAGCTAGCCCAGGGGGCGGGGAGACCCAGTACTTC. The chain links TRBV7-2 to TRBJ2-5; TRBD1 matches 8 bases. The junction had 8 bases not matched to a gene; V was cut back by 0 bases and J by 5 bases. Germline V gene data show CDR1 as SGHTA and CDR2 as FQGNSA. This CDR3 spans 16 amino acids.

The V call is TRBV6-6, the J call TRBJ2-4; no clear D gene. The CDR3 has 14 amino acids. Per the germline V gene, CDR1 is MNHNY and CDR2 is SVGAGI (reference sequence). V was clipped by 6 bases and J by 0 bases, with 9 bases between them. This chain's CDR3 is CASRPPQAKNIQYF. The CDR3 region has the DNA TGTGCCAGCAGGCCCCCTCAAGCCAAAAACATTCAGTACTTC.

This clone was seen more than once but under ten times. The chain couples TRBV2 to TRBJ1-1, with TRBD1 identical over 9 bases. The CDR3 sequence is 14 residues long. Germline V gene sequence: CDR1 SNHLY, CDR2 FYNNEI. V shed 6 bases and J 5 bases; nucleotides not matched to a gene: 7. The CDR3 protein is CASSRDREKTEAFF. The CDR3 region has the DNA TGTGCCAGCAGCCGGGACAGGGAAAAGACTGAAGCTTTCTTT.

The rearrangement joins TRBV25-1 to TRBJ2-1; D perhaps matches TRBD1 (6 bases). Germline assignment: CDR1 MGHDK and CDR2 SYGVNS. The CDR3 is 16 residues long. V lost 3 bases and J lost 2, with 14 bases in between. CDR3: CASSDPDSPTYNEQFF. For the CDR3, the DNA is TGTGCCAGCAGTGACCCGGACAGTCCTACCTACAATGAGCAGTTCTTC.

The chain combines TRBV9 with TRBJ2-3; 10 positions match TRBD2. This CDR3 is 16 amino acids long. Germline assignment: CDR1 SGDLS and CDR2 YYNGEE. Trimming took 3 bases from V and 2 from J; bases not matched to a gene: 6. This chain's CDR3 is CASSEGAGGYTDTQYF. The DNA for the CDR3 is TGTGCCAGCAGCGAAGGAGCGGGGGGGTACACAGATACGCAGTATTTT.

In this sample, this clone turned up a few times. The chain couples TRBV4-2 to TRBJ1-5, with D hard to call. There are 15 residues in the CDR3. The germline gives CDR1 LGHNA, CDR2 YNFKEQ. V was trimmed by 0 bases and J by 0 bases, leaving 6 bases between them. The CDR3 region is CASSQDEHSNQPQHF. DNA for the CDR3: TGTGCCAGCAGCCAAGATGAGCATAGCAATCAGCCCCAGCATTTT.

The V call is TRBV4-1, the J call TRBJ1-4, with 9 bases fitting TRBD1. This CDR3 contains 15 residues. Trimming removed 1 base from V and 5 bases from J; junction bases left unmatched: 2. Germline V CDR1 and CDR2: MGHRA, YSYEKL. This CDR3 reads CASSQAGTGNEKLFF. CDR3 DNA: TGCGCCAGCAGCCAAGCCGGGACAGGGAATGAAAAACTGTTTTTT.

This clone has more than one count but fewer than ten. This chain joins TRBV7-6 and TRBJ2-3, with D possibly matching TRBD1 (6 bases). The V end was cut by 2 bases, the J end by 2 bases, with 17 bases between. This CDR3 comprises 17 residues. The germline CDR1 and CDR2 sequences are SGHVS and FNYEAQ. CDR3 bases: TGTGCCAGCAGCTTAAGCTTTGGGCAGGGGACCACAGATACGCAGTATTTT. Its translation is CASSLSFGQGTTDTQYF.

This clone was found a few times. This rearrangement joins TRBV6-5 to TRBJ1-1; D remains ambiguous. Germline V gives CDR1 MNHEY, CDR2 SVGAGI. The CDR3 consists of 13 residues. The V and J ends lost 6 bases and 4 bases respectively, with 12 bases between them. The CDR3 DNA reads TGTGCCAGCAGCTCACTGACGGGCACTGAAGCTTTCTTT. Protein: CASSSLTGTEAFF.

The DNA for the CDR3 is TGTGCCAGCAGTGAAAGGGGGTCGAGCAATCAGCCCCAGCATTTT. Its protein is CASSERGSSNQPQHF. This chain joins TRBV2 and TRBJ1-5, with D possibly matching TRBD1 (6 bases). Trimming cost V 2 bases and J 1 base, with 9 bases left between them. This CDR3 is built from 15 residues. Germline assignment: CDR1 SNHLY and CDR2 FYNNEI.

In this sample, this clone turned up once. The CDR3, as DNA: TGTGCCAGCAGTTACTACAAAGGGTCACCCCTCCACTTT. Translating it yields CASSYYKGSPLHF. The chain joins TRBV6-6 to TRBJ1-6; D is ambiguous. CDR3 length: 13 amino acids. CDR1 and CDR2 from the germline V gene are MNHNY and SVGAGI (reference sequence). V was cut by 1 base and J by 10 bases, with 8 bases left in between.

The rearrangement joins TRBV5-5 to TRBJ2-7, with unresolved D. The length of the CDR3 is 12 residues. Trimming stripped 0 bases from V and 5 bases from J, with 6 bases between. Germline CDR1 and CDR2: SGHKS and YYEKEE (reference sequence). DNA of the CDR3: TGTGCCAGCAGCTTGGGCCCGAACGAGCAGTACTTC. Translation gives CASSLGPNEQYF.

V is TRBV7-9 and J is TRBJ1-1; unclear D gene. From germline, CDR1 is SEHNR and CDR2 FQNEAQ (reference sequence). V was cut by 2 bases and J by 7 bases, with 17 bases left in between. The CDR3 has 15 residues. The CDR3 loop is CASSLSMGGQNEAFF. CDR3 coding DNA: TGTGCCAGCAGCTTATCAATGGGAGGGCAGAATGAAGCTTTCTTT.

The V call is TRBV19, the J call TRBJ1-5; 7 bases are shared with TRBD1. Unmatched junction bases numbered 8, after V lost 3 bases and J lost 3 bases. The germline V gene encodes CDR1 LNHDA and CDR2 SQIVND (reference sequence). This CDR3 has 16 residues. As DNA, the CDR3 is TGTGCCAGTAGTATTGAAAGACAGGGCTACAATCAGCCCCAGCATTTT. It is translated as CASSIERQGYNQPQHF.

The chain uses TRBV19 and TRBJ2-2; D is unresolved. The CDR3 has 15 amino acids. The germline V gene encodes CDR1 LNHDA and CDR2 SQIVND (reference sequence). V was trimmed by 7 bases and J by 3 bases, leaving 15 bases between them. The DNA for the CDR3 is TGTGCCAGTACATCTGGGCAGGCCTACACCGGGGAGCTGTTTTTT. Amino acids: CASTSGQAYTGELFF.

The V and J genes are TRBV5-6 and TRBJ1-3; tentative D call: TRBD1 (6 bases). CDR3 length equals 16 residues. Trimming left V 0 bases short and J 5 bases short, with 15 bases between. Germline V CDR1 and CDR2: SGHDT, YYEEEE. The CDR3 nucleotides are TGTGCCAGCAGCTTGGAGCACAGGGAGAAGAGAAACACCATATATTTT. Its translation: CASSLEHREKRNTIYF.

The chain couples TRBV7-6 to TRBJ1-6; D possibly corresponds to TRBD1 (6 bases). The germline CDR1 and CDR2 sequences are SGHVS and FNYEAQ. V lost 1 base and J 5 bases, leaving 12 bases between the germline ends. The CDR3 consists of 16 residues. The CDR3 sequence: CASSLGGQGHNSPLHF. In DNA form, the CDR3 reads TGTGCCAGCAGCTTAGGGGGGCAGGGTCATAATTCACCCCTCCACTTT.